This T cell receptor (beta chain) was identified in a study of T-cell reconstitution after alpha-beta-depleted transplantation in children. Preparing the TCRbeta library involved the use of unique molecular identifiers. From the PCR reads, TCRdb called clonotypes with MiXCR, one entry per CDR3 protein. The data show 600,000 to 700,000 distinct CDR3 sequences, 16% seen once. Germline loops: CDR1 MDHEN, CDR2 SYDVKM. Unmatched junction bases numbered 8, after V lost 5 bases and J lost 3 bases. CDR3 length equals 16 residues. The chain is built from TRBV28 and TRBJ2-1, with TRBD1 matching 9 bases. Sequenced here: PBMCs from the stem cell graft donor, sampled from the stem cell graft. This clonotype was sampled from a human donor who donated a stem cell graft to a child with acute myeloid leukemia. CDR3 coding DNA: TGTGCCAGCAGTCTCCCAACAGGGGGCGACTACAATGAGCAGTTCTTC. Translation: CASSLPTGGDYNEQFF.